This passage covers 21 T cell receptor beta chains from one sample sequenced in a study of early T cells in non-severe SARS-CoV-2 infection. One entry per CDR3 protein results from TCRdb running MiXCR on the 5' RACE reads. The table has roughly 50,000 distinct CDR3 sequences, around 7.5% seen once. Specimen: whole blood. The receptor source for this set is an adult who was a healthcare worker with PCR-confirmed SARS-CoV-2 infection or an uninfected control (not recorded which).

This clonotype occurred a few times. The junction departs from germline at one end; a sequencing error may be responsible. The chain has TRBV7-7 and TRBJ1-5; D perhaps matches TRBD1 (6 bases). Germline V CDR1 and CDR2: SSHAT, FNYEAQ (reference sequence). This CDR3 region has 20 residues. CDR3 residues: CASSLDSRRTPGQYNQPQHF. In nucleotides, the CDR3 is TGTGCTAGCAGCTTAGATTCTCGCCGGACGCCGGGACAATACAATCAGCCCCAGCATTTT.

The chain combines TRBV12-3 or TRBV12-4 with TRBJ2-4; a possible D gene is TRBD2 (6 bases). Trimming left V 5 bases short and J 0 bases short, with 11 bases between. CDR3 size: 15 residues. The CDR3 DNA reads as TGTGCCAGCAGTCCTACCGGGGGAGCCAAAAACATTCAGTACTTC. It encodes CASSPTGGAKNIQYF.

This sequence joins TRBV24-1 and TRBJ1-6; possible D gene TRBD1, 5 bases. V was pared by 4 bases and J by 12 bases, with 9 bases between. The CDR3 has 12 residues. CDR1 and CDR2 (germline): KGHDR, SFDVKD. CDR3 sequence reads: CATSDTGGPLHF. CDR3 nucleotides: TGTGCCACCAGTGACACAGGAGGACCCCTCCACTTT.

The J gene is TRBJ1-5, the V gene TRBV2; D remains ambiguous. Trimming cost V 0 bases and J 6 bases, with 6 bases left between them. The CDR3 has 13 residues. Germline CDR1 and CDR2: SNHLY and FYNNEI. CDR3 sequence: CASSEARVQPQHF. CDR3 coding DNA: TGTGCCAGCAGTGAAGCGCGGGTTCAGCCCCAGCATTTT.

This clonotype has a handful of counts. The chain is built from TRBV20-1 and TRBJ2-3, with D perhaps given as TRBD1 or TRBD2 (6 bases each). Trimming took off 3 bases at V and 2 bases at J, with 15 bases between the two ends. Germline CDR1 and CDR2: DFQATT and SNEGSKA (reference sequence). The CDR3 covers 15 residues. In nucleotides, the CDR3 is TGCAGTGCTAGGCCCCGGGGGCGGCACACAGATACGCAGTATTTT. It translates to CSARPRGRHTDTQYF.

The rearrangement joins TRBV11-2 to TRBJ2-5; 13 bases line up with TRBD2. Germline CDR1 is SGHAT and CDR2 is FQNNGV. V shed 4 bases, J shed 5 bases, and the junction held 4 bases outside the gene matches. The CDR3 length is 15 residues. This CDR3 reads CASSYGTSGVETQYF. Here the CDR3 DNA reads TGTGCCAGCAGCTACGGGACTAGCGGGGTTGAGACCCAGTACTTC. Supplemented by reference TRBV11-2 and TRBJ2-5, the full variable domain reads EAGVAQSPRYKIIEKRQSVAFWCNPISGHATLYWYQQILGQGPKLLIQFQNNGVVDDSQLPKDRFSAERLKGVDSTLKIQPAKLEDSAVYLCASSYGTSGVETQYFGPGTRLLVL.

The chain carries TRBV12-3 or TRBV12-4 and TRBJ1-2; maybe TRBD1 (5 bases). The CDR3 totals 13 residues. The V end lost 9 bases, the J end lost 4 bases, and 15 bases lay between the germline ends. DNA for the CDR3: TGTGCCAGTACAAGACAGAGCTTCTATGGCTACACCTTC. Translating gives CASTRQSFYGYTF.

The table lists this clonotype with a few counts. The rearrangement uses TRBV7-8 and TRBJ2-7; possibly TRBD2 for D (6 bases). The CDR3 runs 15 residues. Looked up from germline, CDR1 is SGHVS and CDR2 is FQNEAQ. V lost 4 bases to trimming and J lost 0 bases, with 13 bases between them. The CDR3 nucleotides are TGTGCCAGCAGCTCGTCGGGGGTTAGCTCCTACGAGCAGTACTTC. As protein: CASSSSGVSSYEQYF.

This clonotype showed up just a few times. V is TRBV7-2 and J is TRBJ2-7, with no clear D. CDR3 length: 13 amino acids. CDR1 and CDR2 (germline): SGHTA, FQGNSA. The V and J ends lost 0 bases and 5 bases respectively, with 8 bases between them. This CDR3 reads CASSLATSNEQYF. CDR3 DNA: TGTGCCAGCAGCTTAGCGACATCCAACGAGCAGTACTTC.

The CDR3 region is CASSLRQGAQETQYF. The DNA of the CDR3 is TGTGCCAGTAGTCTGCGACAGGGGGCCCAAGAGACCCAGTACTTC. The chain employs TRBV19 and TRBJ2-5; 10 bases map to TRBD1. Per germline, CDR1 LNHDA and CDR2 SQIVND (reference sequence). The CDR3 is 15 amino acids. Trimming took 5 bases from V and 1 from J; bases not matched to a gene: 4.

This clonotype was observed a few times. This CDR3 fails to terminate in the conserved phenylalanine or tryptophan, so it likely reflects a read error. The genes are TRBV7-3 and TRBJ1-1; no clear D. Germline CDR1 is SGHTA and CDR2 is FQGTGA. Trimming took 2 bases from V and 3 from J, leaving 7 bases between them. This CDR3 is 13 amino acids long. The CDR3: CASSLPEDTEAFL. The CDR3 DNA follows: TGTGCCAGCAGCTTACCCGAAGACACTGAAGCTTTCCTT.

This clonotype was found many times. The gene calls are TRBV6-1 and TRBJ1-1; D perhaps matches TRBD1 (5 bases). This CDR3 is 14 amino acids long. Trimming removed 4 bases at V and 7 bases at J, with 16 bases between. Looked up from germline, CDR1 is MNHNS and CDR2 is SASEGT. The CDR3 region is CASSGWEDKNEAFF. In nucleotides, the CDR3 is TGTGCCAGCAGTGGCTGGGAGGACAAGAATGAAGCTTTCTTT.

This clonotype was counted a few times. The chain combines TRBV20-1 with TRBJ2-7; TRBD1 agrees at 10 bases. The germline V gene has CDR1 DFQATT and CDR2 SNEGSKA (reference sequence). This CDR3 has 17 amino acids. J lost 6 bases, V lost 5 bases, and 19 bases had no gene match. CDR3 protein: CSAPGQGTGRGTTEQYF. In DNA, the CDR3 is TGCAGTGCTCCGGGACAGGGGACCGGGAGAGGGACTACCGAGCAGTACTTC.

A note on this clonotype: No conserved phenylalanine or tryptophan is present at the end of the CDR3, so a read error is the likely explanation. Here the CDR3 DNA reads TGCGCCAGCAGCTTGGACTTGAATGTCTGGGACAGGGCACCGAACACTGAAGCTTTCTTA. It yields the protein CASSLDLNVWDRAPNTEAFL. V usage is TRBV5-1 and J usage is TRBJ1-1; 9 bases agree with TRBD1. In germline, CDR1 is SGHRS, CDR2 YFSETQ. The length of the CDR3 is 20 residues. The J segment lost 1 base and the V segment lost 0 bases, leaving 16 bases of the junction unmatched.

This clonotype was counted ten times or more. This chain connects TRBV20-1 to TRBJ2-5, with 12 bases matching TRBD2. This CDR3 has 14 amino acids. The germline CDR1 and CDR2 sequences are DFQATT and SNEGSKA (reference sequence). Germline trimming cut 4 bases from V and 5 bases from J; bases unmatched to any gene: 5. The CDR3 DNA reads as TGCAGTGCTACCCGGACTAGCGGGACCGAGACCCAGTACTTC. Protein product: CSATRTSGTETQYF.

This clonotype was recorded many times. CDR3 coding DNA: TGTGCCAGCAGCTTGGATTTAGACGACGAGCAGTACTTC. Residues: CASSLDLDDEQYF. The rearrangement links TRBV5-4 to TRBJ2-7, with no clear D. Trimming shortened V by 0 bases and J by 5 bases, and 9 bases separated the two germline ends. This CDR3 comprises 13 residues. Germline CDR1 reads SGHNT; CDR2 reads YYREEE (reference sequence).

This clonotype was counted ten times or more. The rearrangement uses TRBV6-1 and TRBJ2-2; maybe TRBD2 (6 bases). Trimming took off 10 bases at V and 3 bases at J, with 15 bases between the two ends. The CDR3 runs 14 residues. Germline CDR1 and CDR2: MNHNS and SASEGT. The CDR3 DNA sequence: TGTGCCACCATCCTAGCGATGCACACCGGGGAGCTGTTTTTT. It codes for CATILAMHTGELFF.

This clonotype was found many times. The rearrangement uses TRBV19 and TRBJ1-2; 9 bases map to TRBD1. V trimming: 5 bases; J trimming: 4 bases; junction bases outside the gene matches: 8. CDR1 is LNHDA, CDR2 SQIVND, per germline (reference sequence). The CDR3 runs 15 residues. Here the CDR3 reads CASSEQGATIYGYTF. DNA for the CDR3: TGTGCCAGTAGTGAACAGGGGGCGACGATCTATGGCTACACCTTC.

This clonotype was seen many times. The rearrangement joins TRBV6-2 or TRBV6-3 to TRBJ2-1; TRBD1 matches 7 bases. Trimming took 2 bases from V and 5 from J; bases not matched to a gene: 12. Germline CDR1 and CDR2: MNHEY and SVGEGT. CDR3 length: 17 residues. The CDR3 here is CASSYPPDRTPHNEQFF. DNA for the CDR3: TGTGCCAGCAGTTACCCCCCGGACAGGACCCCCCACAATGAGCAGTTCTTC.

This clonotype has ten or more counts. V gene TRBV2 combines with J gene TRBJ2-7; tentative D call: TRBD2 (5 bases). This CDR3 is built from 15 residues. The V and J ends lost 2 bases and 0 bases respectively, with 11 bases between them. CDR1 and CDR2 from the germline V gene are SNHLY and FYNNEI. In DNA form, the CDR3 reads TGTGCCAGCAGTGAATTGACGGGAAGCTCCTACGAGCAGTACTTC. This codes for CASSELTGSSYEQYF. Complete variable domain (other parts from reference TRBV2 and TRBJ2-7): EPEVTQTPSHQVTQMGQEVILRCVPISNHLYFYWYRQILGQKVEFLVSFYNNEISEKSEIFDDQFSVERPDGSNFTLKIRSTKLEDSAMYFCASSELTGSSYEQYFGPGTRLTVT.

This clonotype appeared a few times. This chain's CDR3 is CASSRDRVEDTQYF. The CDR3 region has the DNA TGTGCCAGCAGCCGAGACAGGGTGGAAGATACGCAGTATTTT. The chain employs TRBV7-9 and TRBJ2-3; 7 positions agree with TRBD1. This CDR3 contains 14 residues. Germline CDR1 is SEHNR and CDR2 is FQNEAQ (reference sequence). Trimming cost V 5 bases and J 5 bases; bases outside gene matches: 7.